The 30 T cell receptor beta chains below come from one sample, sequenced in a study of blood T cell repertoires in COVID-19. Data came from immunoSEQ multiplex PCR; TCRdb stores just in-frame clones and leaves some out. The table shows fewer than 350,000 clones, with approximately 89% occurring only once. The sequenced material came from peripheral blood. These receptors were collected from an older woman with COVID-19, enrolled during active disease.

V and J are TRBV5-6 and TRBJ1-2, with a possible D match to TRBD1 (5 bases). CDR3 size: 13 residues. Germline V lookup: CDR1 SGHDT, CDR2 YYEEEE. V lost 6 bases and J 6 bases, leaving 15 bases between the germline ends. In nucleotides, the CDR3 is TGTGCCAGCAAACGGGACTCTGCAAATGGCTACACCTTC. Its protein product is CASKRDSANGYTF.

The chain uses TRBV27 and TRBJ1-2, with 10 nucleotides matching TRBD1. Germline CDR1 is MNHEY and CDR2 is SMNVEV (reference sequence). This CDR3 is 15 amino acids long. V trimming: 7 bases; J trimming: 8 bases; junction bases outside the gene matches: 13. CDR3 DNA sequence: TGTGCCAGCACTTCGTGGGGGACAGGGGCGGAGGGCTACACCTTC. This encodes CASTSWGTGAEGYTF.

The chain employs TRBV15 and TRBJ1-5; 12 nucleotides match TRBD1. Losses at the gene ends were 0 bases for V and 9 bases for J; bases not matched to a gene: 6. This CDR3 region has 16 residues. The germline CDR1 and CDR2 sequences are LNHNV and YYDKDF (reference sequence). The CDR3 region has the DNA TGTGCCACCAGCAGAGATCGGGGGACAGGGGGCCGGCCCCAGCATTTT. This sequence encodes CATSRDRGTGGRPQHF.

This chain links TRBV5-1 with TRBJ1-2; 9 bases map to TRBD1. Germline CDR1 is SGHRS and CDR2 is YFSETQ. CDR3 length: 13 amino acids. V dropped 0 bases and J dropped 9; count of bases not matched to a gene: 3. The DNA of the CDR3 is TGCGCCAGCAGCTTGGGACAGGGGGAGAGCTACACCTTC. This encodes CASSLGQGESYTF.

V is TRBV12-3 or TRBV12-4 and J is TRBJ1-2; 8 bases are a match to TRBD1. The CDR3 contains 13 residues. The V segment lost 6 bases and the J segment 8 bases; nucleotides outside the gene matches: 8. CDR3: CASRRQGAKGYTF. The CDR3 coding sequence is TGTGCCAGCAGAAGGCAGGGGGCGAAGGGCTACACCTTC.

This rearrangement joins TRBV11-2 to TRBJ2-1; TRBD2 matches 8 bases. The germline V gene has CDR1 SGHAT and CDR2 FQNNGV. Losses at the gene ends were 0 bases for V and 4 bases for J; bases not matched to a gene: 5. This CDR3 has 16 residues. DNA for the CDR3: TGTGCCAGCAGCTTAGAGGGGCGGGGGGTTTACAATGAGCAGTTCTTC. Translating gives CASSLEGRGVYNEQFF.

The chain is built from TRBV6-5 and TRBJ2-5; D is unresolved. The CDR3 covers 13 residues. The germline V and J ends were trimmed by 6 bases and 0 bases, with 8 bases remaining between them. Per the germline V gene, CDR1 is MNHEY and CDR2 is SVGAGI. CDR3 DNA: TGTGCCAGCAGGCCACAGAACCAAGAGACCCAGTACTTC. Encoded protein: CASRPQNQETQYF.

The chain joins TRBV11-2 to TRBJ2-1; D remains ambiguous. V was shortened by 2 bases and J by 10 bases, with 12 bases between the two germline ends. CDR1 is SGHAT and CDR2 is FQNNGV in the germline V gene. This CDR3 comprises 13 residues. This CDR3 reads CASSLLGFREQFF. The CDR3, as DNA: TGTGCCAGCAGCTTACTCGGGTTTCGAGAGCAGTTCTTC.

This clone was detected only once. The rearrangement uses TRBV10-3 and TRBJ1-2, with a possible D match to TRBD1 (6 bases). The CDR3 contains 14 residues. Germline V gives CDR1 ENHRY, CDR2 SYGVKD. Trimming pared 0 bases from V and 1 base from J, leaving 6 bases between. The DNA of the CDR3 is TGTGCCATCAGTGAGTCAGGGGGTAACTATGGCTACACCTTC. Its translation is CAISESGGNYGYTF.

The chain carries TRBV28 and TRBJ1-5, with a tentative D call TRBD1 (5 bases). This CDR3 comprises 17 residues. Trimming cost V 5 bases and J 1 base, with 18 bases left between them. The germline V gene encodes CDR1 MDHEN and CDR2 SYDVKM. CDR3 sequence: CASSPLSKGYSNQPQHF. The CDR3 DNA is TGTGCCAGCAGTCCCCTCTCAAAGGGGTACAGCAATCAGCCCCAGCATTTT.

This clone was seen only once. The chain uses TRBV10-3 and TRBJ1-4, with unresolved D. The germline CDR1 and CDR2 sequences are ENHRY and SYGVKD. V lost 0 bases to trimming and J lost 7 bases, with 6 bases between them. The CDR3 consists of 13 residues. As DNA, the CDR3 is TGTGCCATCAGTGAGTCGACTCTTGAAAAACTGTTTTTT. Its protein is CAISESTLEKLFF.

With respect to this clone: Other DNA sequences in this specimen translate into the identical CDR3. V is TRBV7-2 and J is TRBJ2-5; 7 bases match TRBD2. The germline CDR1 and CDR2 sequences are SGHTA and FQGNSA. CDR3 length: 14 residues. V trimming: 0 bases; J trimming: 4 bases; junction bases outside the gene matches: 2. The chain's CDR3 is CASSLAGGGETQYF. In DNA, the CDR3 is TGTGCCAGCAGCTTAGCGGGCGGGGGAGAGACCCAGTACTTC. Complete variable domain (other parts from reference TRBV7-2 and TRBJ2-5): GAGVSQSPSNKVTEKGKDVELRCDPISGHTALYWYRQSLGQGLEFLIYFQGNSAPDKSGLPSDRFSAERTGGSVSTLTIQRTQQEDSAVYLCASSLAGGGETQYFGPGTRLLVL.

The V call is TRBV5-4, the J call TRBJ2-7, with TRBD1 matching 7 bases. The V gene end was trimmed by 3 bases and the J gene end by 2 bases; junction bases not matched to a gene: 5. The CDR3 is 14 residues long. CDR1 is SGHNT and CDR2 is YYREEE in the germline V gene (reference sequence). This CDR3 is CASSSHDRAYEQYF. The CDR3, as DNA: TGTGCCAGCAGCTCCCATGACAGGGCCTACGAGCAGTACTTC.

The chain combines TRBV5-1 with TRBJ2-5; perhaps TRBD2 as D (5 bases). Germline CDR1 reads SGHRS; CDR2 reads YFSETQ. Trimming removed 2 bases from V and 2 bases from J, with 25 bases in between. There are 19 residues in the CDR3. The CDR3 DNA reads as TGCGCCAGCAGCTTTTTCCCCCCGGGGAGAACGGGTTTACAAGAGACCCAGTACTTC. Its protein is CASSFFPPGRTGLQETQYF.

This clone was counted once. The chain joins TRBV25-1 to TRBJ1-3; a possible D gene is TRBD1 (6 bases). CDR3 size: 14 residues. V lost 6 bases and J lost 2, with 11 bases in between. Germline assignment: CDR1 MGHDK and CDR2 SYGVNS. CDR3 sequence reads: CASSLQGAGNTIYF. The CDR3, as DNA: TGTGCCAGCAGCCTACAGGGCGCTGGAAACACCATATATTTT. Full variable domain (outside the CDR3, taken from reference TRBV25-1 and TRBJ1-3): EADIYQTPRYLVIGTGKKITLECSQTMGHDKMYWYQQDPGMELHLIHYSYGVNSTEKGDLSSESTVSRIRTEHFPLTLESARPSHTSQYLCASSLQGAGNTIYFGEGSWLTVV.

V gene TRBV2 combines with J gene TRBJ1-5, with 9 bases identical to TRBD1. Germline V lookup: CDR1 SNHLY, CDR2 FYNNEI. CDR3 length equals 13 residues. The junction had 9 bases not matched to a gene; V was cut back by 7 bases and J by 11 bases. The CDR3 DNA reads TGTGCCAGCACGTCCCGGGACAGGGTGACCCAGCATTTT. It is translated as CASTSRDRVTQHF. Drawing the rest from reference TRBV2 and TRBJ1-5, the complete variable domain is EPEVTQTPSHQVTQMGQEVILRCVPISNHLYFYWYRQILGQKVEFLVSFYNNEISEKSEIFDDQFSVERPDGSNFTLKIRSTKLEDSAMYFCASTSRDRVTQHFGDGTRLSIL.

The chain uses TRBV2 and TRBJ1-1; the D gene is possibly TRBD1 (6 bases). Trimming took off 7 bases at V and 1 base at J, with 13 bases between the two ends. The CDR3 has 14 amino acids. The germline CDR1 and CDR2 sequences are SNHLY and FYNNEI. The CDR3 loop is CASKTGNKNTEAFF. CDR3 nucleotides: TGTGCCAGCAAAACAGGGAACAAGAACACTGAAGCTTTCTTT. The entire variable domain, with the rest obtained from reference TRBV2 and TRBJ1-1, is as follows: EPEVTQTPSHQVTQMGQEVILRCVPISNHLYFYWYRQILGQKVEFLVSFYNNEISEKSEIFDDQFSVERPDGSNFTLKIRSTKLEDSAMYFCASKTGNKNTEAFFGQGTRLTVV.

CDR3 in DNA: TGCGCCAGCAGCCAAGAACGAGGTGTCACCTATAATTCACCCCTCCACTTT. It codes for CASSQERGVTYNSPLHF. This chain links TRBV4-1 with TRBJ1-6; D gene ambiguous. The germline gives CDR1 MGHRA, CDR2 YSYEKL. The CDR3 contains 17 residues. The V end lost 0 bases, the J end lost 2 bases, and 11 bases lay between the germline ends.

On this clone itself: The same CDR3 also results from other DNA sequences found in this sample. This chain joins TRBV18 and TRBJ1-2; 8 bases are a match to TRBD1. The CDR3 consists of 13 residues. After removal of 5 bases from V and 1 base from J, the junction contained 0 bases not matched to a gene. CDR1 and CDR2 from the germline V gene are KGHSH and LQKENI. As DNA, the CDR3 is TGTGCCAGCTCAGGACAGGGTAACTATGGCTACACCTTC. It yields the protein CASSGQGNYGYTF.

This clone was found a few times. This sequence joins TRBV5-6 and TRBJ1-4; 9 bases are shared with TRBD1. The junction had 13 bases not matched to a gene; V was cut back by 2 bases and J by 11 bases. Germline assignment: CDR1 SGHDT and CDR2 YYEEEE. The CDR3 contains 16 residues. The CDR3 protein is CASSLISVTGGGKLFF. In nucleotides, the CDR3 is TGTGCCAGCAGCTTAATCTCCGTGACAGGGGGAGGGAAACTGTTTTTT.

J is TRBJ2-7 and V is TRBV27; perhaps TRBD1 as D (5 bases). This CDR3 contains 11 residues. Germline V gene lookup returns CDR1 MNHEY and CDR2 SMNVEV (reference sequence). Trimming removed 9 bases at V and 7 bases at J, with 13 bases between. For the CDR3, the DNA is TGTGCCAGTGCAGGGATGGGGGAGCAGTACTTC. Amino acid sequence: CASAGMGEQYF.

This chain joins TRBV2 and TRBJ1-1; TRBD1 is a possible D gene (6 bases). The germline gives CDR1 SNHLY, CDR2 FYNNEI. Deletions cut 7 bases from V and 5 bases from J, with 11 bases between. This CDR3 contains 12 residues. The CDR3 DNA sequence: TGTGCCAGCACCGAAAGGGGGACTGAAGCTTTCTTT. Amino acid sequence: CASTERGTEAFF.

This rearrangement joins TRBV11-2 to TRBJ2-3, with 7 positions matching TRBD2. The CDR3 is made up of 17 amino acids. V trimming: 1 base; J trimming: 0 bases; junction bases outside the gene matches: 7. Germline V lookup: CDR1 SGHAT, CDR2 FQNNGV. As DNA, the CDR3 is TGTGCCAGCAGCTTAGGGTTGCTAGCGGACAGCACAGATACGCAGTATTTT. As protein: CASSLGLLADSTDTQYF.

J is TRBJ2-1 and V is TRBV4-2; unclear D gene. This CDR3 spans 13 amino acids. V was shortened by 0 bases and J by 8 bases, with 8 bases between the two germline ends. Germline values: CDR1 LGHNA, CDR2 YNFKEQ. The CDR3 sequence is CASSQEVGYEQFF. CDR3 nucleotide sequence: TGTGCCAGCAGCCAAGAGGTGGGCTATGAGCAGTTCTTC.

In this sample, this clone turned up once. This chain links TRBV13 with TRBJ2-3, with 7 bases that match TRBD1. V dropped 4 bases and J dropped 4; count of bases not matched to a gene: 8. CDR1 and CDR2 from the germline V gene are PRHDT and FYEKMQ (reference sequence). There are 15 residues in the CDR3. Here the CDR3 reads CASSSPRQGADTQYF. In DNA, the CDR3 is TGTGCCAGCAGCTCCCCCCGACAGGGCGCAGATACGCAGTATTTT.

The chain employs TRBV18 and TRBJ1-5; a weak D match, TRBD1 (6 bases). Germline V gene data show CDR1 as KGHSH and CDR2 as LQKENI. Between the trimmed V and J ends, which lost 2 bases and 3 bases, there was a span of 14 bases. This CDR3 contains 16 residues. This CDR3 reads CASSPTRTEFNQPQHF. The CDR3, as DNA: TGTGCCAGCTCACCAACGAGGACAGAGTTCAATCAGCCCCAGCATTTT.

This chain connects TRBV5-1 to TRBJ2-5; TRBD2 might be the D (6 bases). The V gene's germline CDR1 is SGHRS and CDR2 YFSETQ. The ends were cut back, 0 bases at V and 1 base at J, with 10 bases in the middle. This CDR3 comprises 15 residues. This CDR3 is CASSLVAGPQETQYF. The CDR3 DNA reads TGCGCCAGCAGCTTGGTGGCGGGACCCCAAGAGACCCAGTACTTC.

About this clone: Within the sample, other DNA sequences also encode this same CDR3. The chain has TRBV5-1 and TRBJ1-2; D call uncertain. This CDR3 is built from 13 residues. Germline V gives CDR1 SGHRS, CDR2 YFSETQ. V was shortened by 0 bases and J by 4 bases, with 7 bases between the two germline ends. DNA for the CDR3: TGCGCCAGCAGCTTGGATGGAGGCTATGGCTACACCTTC. As protein: CASSLDGGYGYTF.

V and J are TRBV7-8 and TRBJ2-2; D gene unclear. Deletions cut 5 bases from V and 0 bases from J, with 10 bases between. Germline V CDR1 and CDR2: SGHVS, FQNEAQ. This CDR3 is 15 amino acids long. DNA for the CDR3: TGTGCCAGCAGCCCGAACACCGCGAACACCGGGGAGCTGTTTTTT. Encoded protein: CASSPNTANTGELFF.

This clone was observed a single time. The gene calls are TRBV6-5 and TRBJ1-2; D not resolved. With 5 bases removed from V and 2 bases from J, the gap between germline ends came to 12 bases. The CDR3 runs to 14 residues. Germline CDR1 and CDR2: MNHEY and SVGAGI. CDR3 sequence reads: CASSRSGSNYGYTF. Here the CDR3 DNA reads TGTGCCAGCAGTCGCTCGGGGTCCAACTATGGCTACACCTTC.